Below are 29 T cell receptor beta chains sequenced from a single sample in a study of T cells in Graves' hyperthyroidism and ophthalmopathy. What was amplified from RNA transcripts were TCR beta CDR3 regions. In the first-round RT-PCR of the TCR CDR3, the HTBI primer set was used. TCRdb reanalysed the multiplex PCR reads using MiXCR and keeps one entry per CDR3 protein. The profile shows 540,000 or so distinct CDR3 sequences, approximately 14% of them singletons. The sample consisted of blood. These receptors were collected from a woman aged 25 to 39 with Graves' hyperthyroidism.

This clonotype was counted a few times. The gene calls are TRBV20-1 and TRBJ2-2; D not resolved. The CDR3 contains 15 residues. CDR1 is DFQATT and CDR2 is SNEGSKA in the germline V gene (reference sequence). V lost 0 bases to trimming and J lost 0 bases, with 8 bases between them. The chain's CDR3 is CSARDRATNTGELFF. The CDR3 DNA sequence: TGCAGTGCTAGAGATCGCGCGACGAACACCGGGGAGCTGTTTTTT.

This clonotype was seen at least ten times. The J gene is TRBJ2-7, the V gene TRBV3-1; D gene ambiguous. CDR1 and CDR2 from the germline V gene are LGHDT and YNNKEL (reference sequence). There are 15 residues in the CDR3. V was trimmed by 0 bases and J by 3 bases, leaving 12 bases between them. CDR3 sequence reads: CASSQDRQPFYEQYF. DNA for the CDR3: TGTGCCAGCAGCCAAGATAGGCAGCCCTTCTACGAGCAGTACTTC.

The rearrangement joins TRBV20-1 to TRBJ2-1; maybe TRBD2 (6 bases). CDR1 is DFQATT and CDR2 is SNEGSKA in the germline V gene (reference sequence). The CDR3 is made up of 16 amino acids. The V and J ends lost 3 bases and 4 bases respectively, with 19 bases between them. CDR3 sequence: CSASTAGRQRYNEQFF. CDR3 DNA sequence: TGCAGTGCTAGCACGGCCGGGAGACAAAGATACAATGAGCAGTTCTTC.

The genes are TRBV5-1 and TRBJ2-5; the match to TRBD1 covers 7 bases. The ends lost 0 bases at V and 2 bases at J; junction bases unmatched: 7. The germline gives CDR1 SGHRS, CDR2 YFSETQ. This CDR3 region has 16 residues. Here the CDR3 reads CASSLVVPRGQETQYF. The DNA for the CDR3 is TGCGCCAGCAGCTTGGTGGTACCCAGGGGGCAAGAGACCCAGTACTTC.

This rearrangement joins TRBV7-9 to TRBJ2-5, with 8 bases identical to TRBD1. Germline V CDR1 and CDR2: SEHNR, FQNEAQ (reference sequence). V shed 6 bases and J 5 bases; nucleotides not matched to a gene: 5. CDR3 size: 13 residues. CDR3: CASRDRGKETQYF. The CDR3 DNA reads TGTGCCAGCAGAGACAGGGGAAAGGAGACCCAGTACTTC.

This clonotype was detected ten times or more. The genes are TRBV7-2 and TRBJ2-5; TRBD2 matches 9 bases. This CDR3 spans 16 amino acids. The V and J ends lost 5 bases and 3 bases, in that order; junction bases with no gene match: 10. Germline CDR1 reads SGHTA; CDR2 reads FQGNSA. The CDR3 sequence: CASSHRQIAGEETQYF. The DNA of the CDR3 is TGTGCCAGCAGCCATCGGCAAATAGCGGGAGAAGAGACCCAGTACTTC.

This clonotype appeared many times. The rearrangement uses TRBV7-6 and TRBJ2-1; D unclear. Trimming pared 8 bases from V and 6 bases from J, leaving 23 bases between. The CDR3 extends over 16 amino acids. Germline V lookup: CDR1 SGHVS, CDR2 FNYEAQ. CDR3 sequence (DNA): TGTGCCAGCCGGTTGGCTGGGTCAGGTGGCGGCAATGAGCAGTTCTTC. Encoded protein: CASRLAGSGGGNEQFF. Filled out from reference TRBV7-6 and TRBJ2-1, the complete variable domain reads GAGVSQSPRYKVTKRGQDVALRCDPISGHVSLYWYRQALGQGPEFLTYFNYEAQQDKSGLPNDRFSAERPEGSISTLTIQRTEQRDSAMYRCASRLAGSGGGNEQFFGPGTRLTVL.

The J gene is TRBJ2-3, the V gene TRBV7-3; the match to TRBD2 covers 14 bases. From germline, CDR1 is SGHTA and CDR2 FQGTGA. The V and J ends lost 4 bases and 2 bases, in that order; junction bases with no gene match: 8. This CDR3 spans 18 amino acids. CDR3 amino acids: CASSSTATSGRDTDTQYF. CDR3 sequence (DNA): TGTGCCAGCAGCTCGACGGCGACTAGCGGGAGGGACACAGATACGCAGTATTTT. Using reference TRBV7-3 and TRBJ2-3 for the parts outside the CDR3, the full variable domain is GAGVSQTPSNKVTEKGKYVELRCDPISGHTALYWYRQSLGQGPEFLIYFQGTGAADDSGLPNDRFFAVRPEGSVSTLKIQRTERGDSAVYLCASSSTATSGRDTDTQYFGPGTRLTVL.

As regards this clonotype: At one of its ends the junction is not consistent with the germline gene, which may arise from a read error. The V gene is TRBV5-5, the J gene TRBJ2-7, with D possibly TRBD1 on 6 matching bases. Germline CDR1 SGHKS, CDR2 YYEKEE (reference sequence). CDR3 length: 14 residues. CDR3: CASSSPGHSYEQCF. The DNA for the CDR3 is TGTGCCAGCAGTTCCCCGGGACACTCCTACGAGCAGTGCTTC.

As for this clonotype: One base away lies a much larger clone, so this may be a sequencing read error. The rearrangement uses TRBV28 and TRBJ1-5; 7 positions match TRBD1. This CDR3 has 15 amino acids. Unmatched junction bases numbered 10, after V lost 5 bases and J lost 6 bases. The V gene's germline CDR1 is MDHEN and CDR2 SYDVKM. CDR3 sequence: CASSPGQVGGQPQHF. CDR3 in DNA: TGTGCCAGCAGTCCCGGACAGGTAGGGGGTCAGCCCCAGCATTTT.

This clonotype was counted many times. The gene calls are TRBV15 and TRBJ2-5, with 9 bases lining up with TRBD1. In germline, CDR1 is LNHNV, CDR2 YYDKDF (reference sequence). CDR3 length equals 16 residues. With V trimmed by 5 bases and J by 5 bases, 12 bases remained unmatched. CDR3 bases: TGTGCCACCAGCGTCGCCGGGACAGGGAGAGGGGAGACCCAGTACTTC. This translates into CATSVAGTGRGETQYF.

This clonotype was observed a few times. This rearrangement joins TRBV15 to TRBJ1-2; 7 bases align to TRBD1. The length of the CDR3 is 16 residues. V was pared by 2 bases and J by 4 bases, with 10 bases of the junction left unmatched. Germline V CDR1 and CDR2: LNHNV, YYDKDF (reference sequence). CDR3 protein: CATSRYYGTAAYGYTF. CDR3 coding DNA: TGTGCCACCAGCAGATACTACGGGACAGCGGCCTATGGCTACACCTTC.

This clonotype was counted a single time. The chain carries TRBV7-7 and TRBJ1-2, with 10 nucleotides matching TRBD1. V was pared by 6 bases and J by 5 bases, with 12 bases of the junction left unmatched. Germline-derived CDR1 and CDR2 are SSHAT and FNYEAQ (reference sequence). The CDR3 runs 16 residues. CDR3 sequence: CASSTAGTGVPYGYTF. Written as DNA, the CDR3 is TGTGCCAGCAGTACCGCCGGGACAGGGGTTCCGTATGGCTACACCTTC.

The chain employs TRBV6-5 and TRBJ2-1; 8 positions agree with TRBD2. Germline V gene sequence: CDR1 MNHEY, CDR2 SVGAGI. This CDR3 contains 20 residues. The V segment lost 0 bases and the J segment 5 bases; nucleotides outside the gene matches: 18. Here the CDR3 DNA reads TGTGCCAGCAGTTACTCCCCAGGGTTGATTGGACTAGCAACACACAATGAGCAGTTCTTC. Protein sequence: CASSYSPGLIGLATHNEQFF.

The table lists this clonotype with a count of one. The chain links TRBV4-2 to TRBJ2-7, with TRBD2 identical over 7 bases. The ends lost 1 base at V and 4 bases at J; junction bases unmatched: 7. CDR3 length: 15 amino acids. In germline, CDR1 is LGHNA, CDR2 YNFKEQ. CDR3 residues: CASSQASSGVYEQYF. The CDR3 DNA reads TGTGCCAGCAGCCAAGCGTCTAGCGGAGTTTACGAGCAGTACTTC.

The chain uses TRBV11-2 and TRBJ1-3; D perhaps matches TRBD1 (5 bases). V lost 2 bases to trimming and J lost 3 bases, with 8 bases between them. The CDR3 is 14 amino acids. In germline, CDR1 is SGHAT, CDR2 FQNNGV. The CDR3 region is CASSLTRVGNTIYF. For the CDR3, the DNA is TGTGCCAGCAGCTTAACCAGGGTTGGAAACACCATATATTTT.

A few counts support this clonotype. The J gene is TRBJ2-3, the V gene TRBV9, with 12 bases that match TRBD2. The CDR3 length is 15 residues. The junction had 3 bases not matched to a gene; V was cut back by 3 bases and J by 4 bases. The germline V gene encodes CDR1 SGDLS and CDR2 YYNGEE. DNA for the CDR3: TGTGCCAGCAGCGGACTAGCGGGAGTCGCAGATACGCAGTATTTT. This translates into CASSGLAGVADTQYF.

The V and J genes are TRBV27 and TRBJ2-1; D remains unclear. CDR1 is MNHEY, CDR2 SMNVEV, per germline (reference sequence). Trimming removed 2 bases from V and 3 bases from J, with 5 bases in between. The CDR3 covers 13 residues. The CDR3 is CASSLRYYNEQFF. For the CDR3, the DNA is TGTGCCAGCAGTTTACGCTACTACAATGAGCAGTTCTTC.

The chain carries TRBV19 and TRBJ2-3; D may be TRBD2 (5 bases). The CDR3 is 16 residues long. Germline assignment: CDR1 LNHDA and CDR2 SQIVND (reference sequence). V was clipped by 4 bases and J by 2 bases, with 16 bases between them. CDR3 bases: TGTGCCAGTAGTAGCCGGGGTGGCCGAAACACAGATACGCAGTATTTT. The encoded protein is CASSSRGGRNTDTQYF.

V is TRBV7-3 and J is TRBJ2-6; D ambiguous. From germline, CDR1 is SGHTA and CDR2 FQGTGA. CDR3 length: 13 residues. Trimming cost V 6 bases and J 4 bases, with 7 bases left between them. CDR3 protein: CASSQYGANVLTF. The CDR3 DNA follows: TGTGCCAGCAGTCAATACGGGGCCAACGTCCTGACTTTC.

This clonotype has at least ten counts. The J gene is TRBJ2-7, the V gene TRBV20-1, with TRBD2 identical over 7 bases. CDR3 length equals 14 residues. Germline assignment: CDR1 DFQATT and CDR2 SNEGSKA (reference sequence). Losses at the gene ends were 1 base for V and 5 bases for J; bases not matched to a gene: 8. Here the CDR3 DNA reads TGCAGTGCTAGAGGAGGGGCGGGAGCCAACGAGCAGTACTTC. Translating it yields CSARGGAGANEQYF.

This clonotype was found many times. V and J are TRBV7-2 and TRBJ2-7; 8 positions match TRBD2. With 5 bases clipped from V and 4 bases from J, the junction kept 7 bases outside the gene matches. CDR1 is SGHTA and CDR2 is FQGNSA in the germline V gene. The CDR3 has 14 residues. CDR3 DNA: TGTGCCAGCAGCGCGAGCGGGAGAAGGTACGAGCAGTACTTC. Protein sequence: CASSASGRRYEQYF.

In its sample, this clonotype was seen many times. V gene TRBV11-2 combines with J gene TRBJ2-7, with TRBD2 matching 11 bases. With V trimmed by 5 bases and J by 4 bases, 4 bases remained unmatched. This CDR3 region has 14 residues. Germline V lookup: CDR1 SGHAT, CDR2 FQNNGV. The DNA for the CDR3 is TGTGCCAGCAGCCCGGGACTAGCGGCGTACGAGCAGTACTTC. This codes for CASSPGLAAYEQYF.

This clonotype showed up many times. The chain has TRBV6-1 and TRBJ2-4, with D possibly matching TRBD1 (6 bases). Between the trimmed V and J ends, which lost 6 bases and 0 bases, there was a span of 18 bases. This CDR3 region has 17 residues. Germline V gene data show CDR1 as MNHNS and CDR2 as SASEGT. The CDR3 sequence: CASRPALWGLAKNIQYF. CDR3 nucleotide sequence: TGTGCCAGCAGACCGGCGCTTTGGGGGCTAGCCAAAAACATTCAGTACTTC.

For the CDR3, the DNA is TGTGCCAGCAGCTTGACCGCGGAATACGAGCAGTACTTC. It yields the protein CASSLTAEYEQYF. V usage is TRBV5-4 and J usage is TRBJ2-7, with no clear D. This CDR3 is 13 amino acids long. CDR1 and CDR2 from the germline V gene are SGHNT and YYREEE (reference sequence). V dropped 1 base and J dropped 4 bases, with 9 bases sitting between them.

The sample holds a few counts of this clonotype. V usage is TRBV7-9 and J usage is TRBJ2-3; a possible D gene is TRBD2 (6 bases). The CDR3 consists of 12 residues. CDR1 and CDR2 from the germline V gene are SEHNR and FQNEAQ (reference sequence). V was trimmed by 2 bases and J by 9 bases, leaving 9 bases between them. As DNA, the CDR3 is TGTGCCAGCAGCTTAAAGGAGGGAACGCAGTATTTT. It is translated as CASSLKEGTQYF.

This clonotype was counted ten times or more. The chain couples TRBV7-8 to TRBJ2-7, with D tentatively TRBD2 (6 bases). Trimming stripped 1 base from V and 0 bases from J, with 13 bases between. Germline loops: CDR1 SGHVS, CDR2 FQNEAQ. There are 16 residues in the CDR3. The CDR3 DNA sequence: TGTGCCAGCAGCTTAGGCTCGGGGGATCCCTCCTACGAGCAGTACTTC. It encodes CASSLGSGDPSYEQYF.

This clonotype occurred a few times. The genes are TRBV4-1 and TRBJ2-7; no clear D. CDR1 and CDR2 from the germline V gene are MGHRA and YSYEKL. V was cut by 1 base and J by 3 bases, with 13 bases left in between. CDR3 length: 15 amino acids. CDR3 in amino acids: CASSQGRQVDYEQYF. DNA for the CDR3: TGCGCCAGCAGCCAAGGCCGGCAGGTAGACTACGAGCAGTACTTC.

This clonotype was observed many times. The chain uses TRBV7-2 and TRBJ2-1; weak D call: TRBD2 (6 bases). CDR3 size: 14 residues. Deletions cut 5 bases from V and 13 bases from J, with 21 bases between. CDR1 is SGHTA, CDR2 FQGNSA, per germline. As DNA, the CDR3 is TGTGCCAGCAGCCCTACGGCCACTGCGGGGAGTCAGTTCTTC. Its protein is CASSPTATAGSQFF.